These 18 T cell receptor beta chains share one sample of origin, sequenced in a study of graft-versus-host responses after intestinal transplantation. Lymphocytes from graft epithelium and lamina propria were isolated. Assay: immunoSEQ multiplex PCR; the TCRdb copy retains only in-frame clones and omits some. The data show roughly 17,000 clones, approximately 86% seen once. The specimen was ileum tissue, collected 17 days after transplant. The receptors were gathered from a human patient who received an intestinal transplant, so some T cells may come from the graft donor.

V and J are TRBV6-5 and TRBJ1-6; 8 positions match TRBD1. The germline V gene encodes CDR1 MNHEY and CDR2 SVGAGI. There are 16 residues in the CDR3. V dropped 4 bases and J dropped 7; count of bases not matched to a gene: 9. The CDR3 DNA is TGTGCCAGCAGTTCCCACACAGGGGGGCTGAATTCACCCCTCCACTTT. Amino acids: CASSSHTGGLNSPLHF.

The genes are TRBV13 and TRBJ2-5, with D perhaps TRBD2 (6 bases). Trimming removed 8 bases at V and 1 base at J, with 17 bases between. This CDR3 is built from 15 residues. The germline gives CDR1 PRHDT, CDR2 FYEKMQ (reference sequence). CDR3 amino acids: CASGAGLGFQETQYF. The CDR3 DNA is TGTGCCAGCGGAGCGGGTCTGGGGTTCCAAGAGACCCAGTACTTC.

Written as DNA, the CDR3 is TGTGCCAGCAGTTTAAATGGGGCGACAGACAATCAGCCCCAGCATTTT. Its translation is CASSLNGATDNQPQHF. The J gene is TRBJ1-5, the V gene TRBV27; TRBD1 is a possible D gene (5 bases). The CDR3 is made up of 16 amino acids. Between the trimmed V and J ends, which lost 2 bases and 3 bases, there was a span of 14 bases. Germline CDR1 is MNHEY and CDR2 is SMNVEV (reference sequence).

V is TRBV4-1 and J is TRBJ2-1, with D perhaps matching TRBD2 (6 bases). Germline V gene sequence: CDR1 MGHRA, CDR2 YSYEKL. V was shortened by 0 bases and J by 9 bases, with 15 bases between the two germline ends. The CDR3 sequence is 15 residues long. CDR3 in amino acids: CASSQDPGLPGEQFF. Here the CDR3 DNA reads TGCGCCAGCAGCCAAGATCCGGGACTGCCAGGTGAGCAGTTCTTC.

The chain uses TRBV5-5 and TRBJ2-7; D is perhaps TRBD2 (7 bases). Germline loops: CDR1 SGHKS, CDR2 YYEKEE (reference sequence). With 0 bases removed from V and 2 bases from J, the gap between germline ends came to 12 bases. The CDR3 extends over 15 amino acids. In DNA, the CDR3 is TGTGCCAGCAGCTTGGAGGGGGGGACGACCTACGAGCAGTACTTC. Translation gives CASSLEGGTTYEQYF. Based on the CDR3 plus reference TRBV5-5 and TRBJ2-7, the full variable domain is DAGVTQSPTHLIKTRGQQVTLRCSPISGHKSVSWYQQVLGQGPQFIFQYYEKEERGRGNFPDRFSARQFPNYSSELNVNALLLGDSALYLCASSLEGGTTYEQYFGPGTRLTVT.

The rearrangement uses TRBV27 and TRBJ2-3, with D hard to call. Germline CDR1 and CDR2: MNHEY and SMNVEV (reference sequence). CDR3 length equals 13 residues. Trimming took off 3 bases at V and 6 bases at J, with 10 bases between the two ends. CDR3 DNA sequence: TGTGCCAGCAGTTTGTTAGGTGGCGATACGCAGTATTTT. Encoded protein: CASSLLGGDTQYF.

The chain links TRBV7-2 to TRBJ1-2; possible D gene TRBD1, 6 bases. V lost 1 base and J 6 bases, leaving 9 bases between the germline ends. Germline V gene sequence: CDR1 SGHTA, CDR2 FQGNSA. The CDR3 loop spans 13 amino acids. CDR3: CASSLGGDNGYTF. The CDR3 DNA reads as TGTGCCAGCAGCTTAGGGGGGGACAATGGCTACACCTTC.

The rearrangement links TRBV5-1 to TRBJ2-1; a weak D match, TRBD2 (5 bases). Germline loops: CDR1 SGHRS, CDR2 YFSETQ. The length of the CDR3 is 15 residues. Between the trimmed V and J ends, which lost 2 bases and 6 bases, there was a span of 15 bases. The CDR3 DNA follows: TGCGCCAGCAGCTTAGGTTATTCGGACTCCAATGAGCAGTTCTTC. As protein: CASSLGYSDSNEQFF. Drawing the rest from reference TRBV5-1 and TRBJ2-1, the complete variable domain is KAGVTQTPRYLIKTRGQQVTLSCSPISGHRSVSWYQQTPGQGLQFLFEYFSETQRNKGNFPGRFSGRQFSNSRSEMNVSTLELGDSALYLCASSLGYSDSNEQFFGPGTRLTVL.

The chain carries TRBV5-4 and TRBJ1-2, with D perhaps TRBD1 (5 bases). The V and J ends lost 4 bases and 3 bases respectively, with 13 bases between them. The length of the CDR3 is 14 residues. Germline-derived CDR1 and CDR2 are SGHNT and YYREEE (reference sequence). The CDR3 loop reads CASSIAGLDYGYTF. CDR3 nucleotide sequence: TGTGCCAGCAGCATAGCGGGGCTGGACTATGGCTACACCTTC.

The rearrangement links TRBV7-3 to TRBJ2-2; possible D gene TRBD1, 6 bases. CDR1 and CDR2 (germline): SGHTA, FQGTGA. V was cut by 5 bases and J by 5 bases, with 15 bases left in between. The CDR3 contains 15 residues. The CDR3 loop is CASSPSGVPTGELFF. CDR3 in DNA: TGTGCCAGCAGCCCCTCAGGGGTCCCAACCGGGGAGCTGTTTTTT. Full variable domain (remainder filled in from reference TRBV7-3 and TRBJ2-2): GAGVSQTPSNKVTEKGKYVELRCDPISGHTALYWYRQSLGQGPEFLIYFQGTGAADDSGLPNDRFFAVRPEGSVSTLKIQRTERGDSAVYLCASSPSGVPTGELFFGEGSRLTVL.

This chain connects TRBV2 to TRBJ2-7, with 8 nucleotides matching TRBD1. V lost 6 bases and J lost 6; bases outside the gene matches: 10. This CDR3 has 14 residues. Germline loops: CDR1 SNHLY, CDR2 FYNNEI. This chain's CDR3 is CASRSGGTVLEQYF. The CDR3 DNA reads TGTGCCAGCAGGTCAGGGGGCACCGTACTCGAGCAGTACTTC.

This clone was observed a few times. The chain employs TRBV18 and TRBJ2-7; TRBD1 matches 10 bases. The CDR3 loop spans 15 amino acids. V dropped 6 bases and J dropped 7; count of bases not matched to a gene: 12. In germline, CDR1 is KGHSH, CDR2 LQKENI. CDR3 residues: CASSPSRGQGGEQYF. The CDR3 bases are TGTGCCAGCTCGCCTAGTAGAGGACAGGGGGGGGAGCAGTACTTC.

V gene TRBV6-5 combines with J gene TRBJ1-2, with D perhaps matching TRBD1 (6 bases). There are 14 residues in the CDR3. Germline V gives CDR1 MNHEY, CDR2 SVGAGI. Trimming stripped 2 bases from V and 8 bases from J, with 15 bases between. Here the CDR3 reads CASSYATGLEGYTF. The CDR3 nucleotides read TGTGCCAGCAGTTACGCGACAGGCCTGGAGGGCTACACCTTC.

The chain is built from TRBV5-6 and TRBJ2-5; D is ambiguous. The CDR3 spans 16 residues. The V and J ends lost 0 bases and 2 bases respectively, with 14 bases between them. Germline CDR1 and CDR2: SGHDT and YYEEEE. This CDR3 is CASSLVAGTRQETQYF. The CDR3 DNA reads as TGTGCCAGCAGCTTGGTTGCAGGTACGAGGCAAGAGACCCAGTACTTC.

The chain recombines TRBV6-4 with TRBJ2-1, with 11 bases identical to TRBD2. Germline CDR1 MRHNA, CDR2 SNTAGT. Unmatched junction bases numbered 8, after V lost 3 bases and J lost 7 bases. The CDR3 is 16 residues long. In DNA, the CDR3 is TGTGCCAGCAGTGAACAGGGACTAGCGGCTGTAAATGAGCAGTTCTTC. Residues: CASSEQGLAAVNEQFF.

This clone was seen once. This chain's CDR3 is CASSILVRGRVTEQFF. CDR3 in DNA: TGTGCCAGTAGTATTTTAGTTCGTGGGAGGGTAACTGAGCAGTTCTTC. The V call is TRBV19, the J call TRBJ2-1, with TRBD2 matching 7 bases. Germline V gene lookup returns CDR1 LNHDA and CDR2 SQIVND (reference sequence). V lost 3 bases to trimming and J lost 9 bases; unmatched junction nucleotides: 14. The CDR3 has 16 residues.

DNA for the CDR3: TGTGCCAGTAGTATAGATGTAGGTCCAGGTGATACCGAGTACGAGCAGTACTTC. This encodes CASSIDVGPGDTEYEQYF. The chain couples TRBV19 to TRBJ2-7; D remains unclear. The CDR3 is made up of 18 amino acids. CDR1 is LNHDA, CDR2 SQIVND, per germline (reference sequence). V lost 0 bases to trimming and J lost 4 bases, with 22 bases between them. Combining the CDR3 with reference TRBV19 and TRBJ2-7 gives the whole variable domain DGGITQSPKYLFRKEGQNVTLSCEQNLNHDAMYWYRQDPGQGLRLIYYSQIVNDFQKGDIAEGYSVSREKKESFPLTVTSAQKNPTAFYLCASSIDVGPGDTEYEQYFGPGTRLTVT.

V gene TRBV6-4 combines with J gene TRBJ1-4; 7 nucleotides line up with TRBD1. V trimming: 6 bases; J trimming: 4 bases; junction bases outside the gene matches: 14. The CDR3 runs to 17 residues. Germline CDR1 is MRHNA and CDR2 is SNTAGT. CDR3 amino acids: CASRFFVPGQCNEKLFF. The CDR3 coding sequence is TGTGCCAGCAGATTCTTTGTCCCGGGACAGTGTAATGAAAAACTGTTTTTT.